This T cell receptor (beta chain) derives from a study of radiotherapy plus CTLA-4 blockade in lung cancer. Germline CDR1 and CDR2: SGHNT and YYREEE (reference sequence). V trimming: 4 bases; J trimming: 6 bases; junction bases outside the gene matches: 6. The length of the CDR3 is 14 residues. TCRdb's table, derived via immunoSEQ multiplex PCR, lists solely in-frame clones and lacks some. The top ten hold roughly 6.9% of the sample, which has some 110,000 clones, 70% to 90% seen once. The chain uses TRBV5-4 and TRBJ1-1; TRBD1 matches at 10 bases. The source was peripheral blood, collected from a patient treated with radiotherapy plus ipilimumab. This clonotype was sampled from a human donor with non-small cell lung cancer that progressed on radiotherapy plus ipilimumab. The CDR3: CASSPRTGGAEAFF. The CDR3 DNA reads as TGTGCCAGCAGCCCTCGGACAGGGGGAGCTGAAGCTTTCTTT.